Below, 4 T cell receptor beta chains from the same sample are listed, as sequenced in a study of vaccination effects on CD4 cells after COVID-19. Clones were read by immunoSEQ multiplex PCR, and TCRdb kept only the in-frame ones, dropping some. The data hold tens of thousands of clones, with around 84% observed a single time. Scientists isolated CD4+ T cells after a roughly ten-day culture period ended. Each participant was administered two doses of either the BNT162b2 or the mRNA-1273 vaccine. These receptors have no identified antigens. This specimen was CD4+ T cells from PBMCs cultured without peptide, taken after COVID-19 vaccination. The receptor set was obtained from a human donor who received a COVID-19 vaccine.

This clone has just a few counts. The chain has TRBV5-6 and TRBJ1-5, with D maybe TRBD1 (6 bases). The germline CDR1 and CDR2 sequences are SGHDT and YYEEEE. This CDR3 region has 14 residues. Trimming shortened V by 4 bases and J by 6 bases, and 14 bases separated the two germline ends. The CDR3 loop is CASSLGGGGQPQHF. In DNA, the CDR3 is TGTGCCAGCAGCCTTGGAGGGGGTGGTCAGCCCCAGCATTTT.

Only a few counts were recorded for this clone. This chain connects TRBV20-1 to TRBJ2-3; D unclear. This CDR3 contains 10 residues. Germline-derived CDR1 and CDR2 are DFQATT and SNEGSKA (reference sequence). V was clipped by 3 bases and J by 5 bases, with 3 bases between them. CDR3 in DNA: TGCAGTGCTAGTAGAGATACGCAGTATTTT. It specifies CSASRDTQYF.

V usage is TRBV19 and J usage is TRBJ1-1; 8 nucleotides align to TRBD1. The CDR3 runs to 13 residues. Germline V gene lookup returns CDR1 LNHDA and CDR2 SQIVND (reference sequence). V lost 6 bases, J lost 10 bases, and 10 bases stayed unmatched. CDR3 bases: TGTGCCAGTAGAACGACAGGGGTCGGAGTAGCTTTCTTT. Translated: CASRTTGVGVAFF.

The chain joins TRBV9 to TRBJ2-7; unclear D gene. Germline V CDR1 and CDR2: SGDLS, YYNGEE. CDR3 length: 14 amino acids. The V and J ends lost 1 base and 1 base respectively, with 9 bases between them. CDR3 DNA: TGTGCCAGCAGCGTAAGGCCCCTTTCCTACGAGCAGTACTTC. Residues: CASSVRPLSYEQYF.